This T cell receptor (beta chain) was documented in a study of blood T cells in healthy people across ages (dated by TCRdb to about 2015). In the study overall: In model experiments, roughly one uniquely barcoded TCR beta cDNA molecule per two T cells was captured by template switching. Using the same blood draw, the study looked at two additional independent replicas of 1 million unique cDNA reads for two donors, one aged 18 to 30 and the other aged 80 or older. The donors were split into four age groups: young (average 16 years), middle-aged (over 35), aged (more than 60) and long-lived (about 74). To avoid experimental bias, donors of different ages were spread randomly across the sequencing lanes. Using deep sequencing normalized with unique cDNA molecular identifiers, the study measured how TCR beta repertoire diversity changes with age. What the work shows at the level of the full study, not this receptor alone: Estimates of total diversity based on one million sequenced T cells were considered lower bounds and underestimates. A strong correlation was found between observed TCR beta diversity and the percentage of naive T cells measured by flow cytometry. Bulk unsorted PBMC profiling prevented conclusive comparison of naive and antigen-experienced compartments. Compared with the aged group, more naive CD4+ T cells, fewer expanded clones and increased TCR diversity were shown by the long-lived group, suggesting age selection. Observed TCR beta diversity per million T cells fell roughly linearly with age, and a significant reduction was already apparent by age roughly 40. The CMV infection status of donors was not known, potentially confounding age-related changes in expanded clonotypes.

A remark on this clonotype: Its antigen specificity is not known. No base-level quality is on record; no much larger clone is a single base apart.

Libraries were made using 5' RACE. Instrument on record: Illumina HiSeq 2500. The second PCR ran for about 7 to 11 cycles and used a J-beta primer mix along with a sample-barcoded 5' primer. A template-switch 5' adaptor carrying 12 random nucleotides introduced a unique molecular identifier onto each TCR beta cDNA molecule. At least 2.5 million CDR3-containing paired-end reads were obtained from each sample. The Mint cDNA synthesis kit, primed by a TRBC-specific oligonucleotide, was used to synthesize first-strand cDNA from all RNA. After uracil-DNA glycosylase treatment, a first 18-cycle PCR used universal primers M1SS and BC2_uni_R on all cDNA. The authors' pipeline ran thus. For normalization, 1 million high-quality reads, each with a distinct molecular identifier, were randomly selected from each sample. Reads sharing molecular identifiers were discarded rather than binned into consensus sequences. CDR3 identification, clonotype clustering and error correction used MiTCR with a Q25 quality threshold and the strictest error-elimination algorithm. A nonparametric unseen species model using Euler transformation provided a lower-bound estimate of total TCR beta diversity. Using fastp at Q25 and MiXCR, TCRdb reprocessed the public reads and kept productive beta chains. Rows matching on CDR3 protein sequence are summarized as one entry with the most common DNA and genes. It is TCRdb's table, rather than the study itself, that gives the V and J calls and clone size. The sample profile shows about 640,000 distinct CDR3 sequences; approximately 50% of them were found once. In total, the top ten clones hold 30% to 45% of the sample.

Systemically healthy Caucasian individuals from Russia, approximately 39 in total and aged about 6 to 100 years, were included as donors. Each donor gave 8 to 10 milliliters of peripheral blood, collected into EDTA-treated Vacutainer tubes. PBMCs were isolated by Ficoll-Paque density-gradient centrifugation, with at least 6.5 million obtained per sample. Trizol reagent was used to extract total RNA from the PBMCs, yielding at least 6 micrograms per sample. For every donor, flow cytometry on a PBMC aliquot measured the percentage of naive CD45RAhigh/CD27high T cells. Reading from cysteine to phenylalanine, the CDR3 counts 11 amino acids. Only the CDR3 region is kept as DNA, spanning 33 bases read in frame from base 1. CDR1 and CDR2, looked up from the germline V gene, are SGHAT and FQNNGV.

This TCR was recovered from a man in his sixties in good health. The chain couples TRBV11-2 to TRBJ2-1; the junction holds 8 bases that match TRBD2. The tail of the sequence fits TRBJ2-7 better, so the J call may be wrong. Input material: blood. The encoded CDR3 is CASRGGYEQYF. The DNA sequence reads TGTGCCAGCCGGGGGGGTTACGAGCAGTACTTC.